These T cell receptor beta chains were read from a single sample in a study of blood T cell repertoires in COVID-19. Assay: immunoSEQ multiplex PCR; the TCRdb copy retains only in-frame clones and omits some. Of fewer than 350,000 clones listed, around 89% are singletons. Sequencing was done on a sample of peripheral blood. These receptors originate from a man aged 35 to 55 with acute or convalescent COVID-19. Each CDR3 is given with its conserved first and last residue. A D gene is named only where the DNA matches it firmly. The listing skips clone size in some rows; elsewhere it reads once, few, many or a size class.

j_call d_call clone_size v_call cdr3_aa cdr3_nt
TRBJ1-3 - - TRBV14 CASSPGYSVNTIYF TGTGCCAGCAGTCCCGGGTATAGTGTAAACACCATATATTTT
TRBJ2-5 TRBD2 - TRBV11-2 CASTQAGEETQYF TGTGCCAGCACCCAGGCGGGGGAGGAGACCCAGTACTTC
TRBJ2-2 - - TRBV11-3 CASSFKRAGELFF TGTGCCAGCAGCTTCAAGCGAGCCGGGGAGCTGTTTTTT
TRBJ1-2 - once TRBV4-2 CASSQTQGNYGYTF TGTGCCAGCAGCCAGACCCAGGGGAACTATGGCTACACCTTC
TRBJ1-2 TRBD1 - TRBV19 CASSMRGQVDGYTF TGTGCCAGTAGTATGCGGGGACAGGTCGATGGCTACACCTTC
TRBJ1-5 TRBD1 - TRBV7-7 CASSQCGGDSSDSNQPQHF TGTGCCAGCAGCCAATGTGGTGGGGACAGCTCAGATAGCAATCAGCCCCAGCATTTT
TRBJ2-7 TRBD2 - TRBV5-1 CASSPTSGGDYEQYF TGCGCCAGCAGCCCGACTAGCGGGGGAGACTACGAGCAGTACTTC
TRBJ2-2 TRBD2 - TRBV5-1 CASSRTSGGRNTGELFF TGCGCCAGCAGTCGGACTAGCGGGGGGCGTAACACCGGGGAGCTGTTTTTT
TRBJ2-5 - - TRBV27 CASSLGTIRETQYF TGTGCCAGCAGTTTGGGGACAATCAGGGAGACCCAGTACTTC
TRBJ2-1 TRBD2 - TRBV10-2 CASSEGGGQRVEQFF TGCGCCAGCAGTGAAGGCGGGGGGCAACGGGTTGAGCAGTTCTTC
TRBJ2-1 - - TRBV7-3 CASSLRALGGEQFF TGTGCCAGCAGCTTAAGGGCCTTGGGTGGGGAGCAGTTCTTC
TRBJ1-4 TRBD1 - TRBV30 CAWSPLDRLHEKLFF TGTGCCTGGAGCCCTTTGGACAGGCTTCATGAAAAACTGTTTTTT
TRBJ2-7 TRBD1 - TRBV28 CASSSLPGRGLYEQYF TGTGCCAGCAGTTCCCTTCCCGGCAGGGGGTTGTACGAGCAGTACTTC
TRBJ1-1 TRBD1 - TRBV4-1 CASSQGTGTVHTEAFF TGCGCCAGCAGCCAAGGGACCGGGACAGTGCACACTGAAGCTTTCTTT
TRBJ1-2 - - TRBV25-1 CASYFGVGYTF TGTGCCAGCTACTTCGGGGTTGGCTACACCTTC
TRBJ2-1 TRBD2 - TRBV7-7 CASSLVAGGRDNEQFF TGTGCCAGCAGCTTAGTAGCGGGGGGTCGCGACAATGAGCAGTTCTTC
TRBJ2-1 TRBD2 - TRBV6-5 CASMERGVINEQFF TGTGCCAGCATGGAGCGGGGGGTCATCAATGAGCAGTTCTTC
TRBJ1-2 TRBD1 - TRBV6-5 CASRFQGARNGYTF TGTGCCAGCAGGTTTCAGGGGGCAAGAAATGGCTACACCTTC
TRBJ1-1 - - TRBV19 CASSHWRGGRGETEAFF TGTGCCAGTAGTCATTGGAGAGGAGGGAGGGGAGAAACTGAAGCTTTCTTT
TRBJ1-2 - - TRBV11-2 CASSLGQGSGYTF TGTGCCAGCAGCTTAGGGCAGGGCTCTGGCTACACCTTC
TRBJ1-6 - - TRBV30 CASRYGGAYSPLHF TGTGCCTCCCGCTATGGGGGGGCGTATTCACCCCTCCACTTT
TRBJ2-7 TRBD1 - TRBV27 CASSSRTGTDTYEQYF TGTGCCAGCAGTTCTCGGACCGGGACAGACACCTACGAGCAGTACTTC
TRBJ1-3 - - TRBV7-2 CASSSRIPEGGNTIYF TGTGCCAGCAGCTCCCGGATTCCAGAGGGTGGAAACACCATATATTTT
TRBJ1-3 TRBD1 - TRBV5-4 CASSRSRDRRNTIYF TGTGCCAGCAGTCGATCAAGGGACAGGAGAAACACCATATATTTT
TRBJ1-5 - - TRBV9 CASSVGRQGPQHF TGTGCCAGCAGCGTAGGCCGTCAGGGACCCCAGCATTTT
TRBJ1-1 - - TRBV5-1 CASSLDRLNTEAFF TGCGCCAGCAGCTTGGACCGACTCAACACTGAAGCTTTCTTT
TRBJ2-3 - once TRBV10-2 CASASGYGTDTQYF TGCGCCAGCGCGTCCGGGTATGGTACAGATACGCAGTATTTT